These 18 T cell receptor beta chains came from one sample sequenced in a study of shared clonotypes between healthy human individuals. CD8 cells regarded as naive lacked CD45RO, were positively chosen for CCR7, and omitted terminally differentiated effector memory CD45RA+ cells. Measured with immunoSEQ multiplex PCR; TCRdb has only the in-frame clones, and not every one. This table holds fewer than 850,000 clones, roughly 96% found once. The sequencing sample was made of naive CD8+ T cells sorted from blood. Receptors were obtained from a man aged 25 to 40 in good health.

This clone was seen once. The CDR3 DNA is TGTGCCAGCAGCCCACGGGCGGCTCTCCACTCCTACGAGCAGTACTTC. Translated, it gives CASSPRAALHSYEQYF. The rearrangement links TRBV7-6 to TRBJ2-7; no definite D call. Germline CDR1 and CDR2: SGHVS and FNYEAQ. This CDR3 has 16 amino acids. V was shortened by 5 bases and J by 0 bases, with 17 bases between the two germline ends.

The gene calls are TRBV7-9 and TRBJ2-7; D is undetermined. V was clipped by 3 bases and J by 5 bases, with 11 bases between them. CDR1 is SEHNR and CDR2 is FQNEAQ in the germline V gene (reference sequence). The CDR3 runs 13 residues. CDR3 loop: CASSFDPGNEQYF. The DNA for the CDR3 is TGTGCCAGCAGCTTTGACCCCGGCAACGAGCAGTACTTC.

This chain joins TRBV5-1 and TRBJ2-7; D not resolved. The germline gives CDR1 SGHRS, CDR2 YFSETQ. CDR3 length equals 13 residues. V lost 5 bases, J lost 2 bases, and 11 bases lay in between. CDR3 amino acids: CASSLGHAYEQYF. CDR3 bases: TGCGCCAGCAGTCTGGGTCACGCCTACGAGCAGTACTTC.

The chain joins TRBV7-9 to TRBJ1-1; D ambiguous. Germline V gene sequence: CDR1 SEHNR, CDR2 FQNEAQ (reference sequence). This CDR3 is 15 amino acids long. V was trimmed by 4 bases and J by 0 bases, leaving 12 bases between them. In nucleotides, the CDR3 is TGTGCCAGCAGCTCAGCACGGGGTATGAACACTGAAGCTTTCTTT. Residues: CASSSARGMNTEAFF.

Only one count was recorded for this clone. The sample carries other DNA sequences with the same CDR3. The chain couples TRBV7-9 to TRBJ2-3, with 9 bases identical to TRBD2. This CDR3 is 15 amino acids long. CDR1 is SEHNR and CDR2 is FQNEAQ in the germline V gene (reference sequence). V trimming: 3 bases; J trimming: 2 bases; junction bases outside the gene matches: 3. The CDR3 DNA sequence: TGTGCCAGCAGCTTGACTAGCGGTAACACAGATACGCAGTATTTT. Protein product: CASSLTSGNTDTQYF.

The chain links TRBV27 to TRBJ2-1; 7 positions agree with TRBD2. The CDR3 consists of 15 residues. J lost 4 bases, V lost 2 bases, and 5 bases had no gene match. In germline, CDR1 is MNHEY, CDR2 SMNVEV (reference sequence). CDR3 coding DNA: TGTGCCAGCAGTTTAGCGGGAGTTACATACAATGAGCAGTTCTTC. Its protein is CASSLAGVTYNEQFF.

The chain links TRBV7-6 to TRBJ2-1; D may be TRBD1 (5 bases). Trimming left V 2 bases short and J 0 bases short, with 20 bases between. The CDR3 is 19 amino acids. CDR1 is SGHVS and CDR2 is FNYEAQ in the germline V gene. CDR3: CASSLQLLTGQSSYNEQFF. CDR3 nucleotides: TGTGCCAGCAGCTTACAACTTCTTACAGGTCAAAGCTCCTACAATGAGCAGTTCTTC. Variable domain in full (rest from reference TRBV7-6 and TRBJ2-1): GAGVSQSPRYKVTKRGQDVALRCDPISGHVSLYWYRQALGQGPEFLTYFNYEAQQDKSGLPNDRFSAERPEGSISTLTIQRTEQRDSAMYRCASSLQLLTGQSSYNEQFFGPGTRLTVL.

The chain couples TRBV7-8 to TRBJ2-7, with 10 bases fitting TRBD2. This CDR3 is 16 amino acids long. Germline trimming cut 0 bases from V and 4 bases from J; bases unmatched to any gene: 6. Looked up from germline, CDR1 is SGHVS and CDR2 is FQNEAQ. The CDR3 loop reads CASSLAAGGLHYEQYF. CDR3 DNA sequence: TGTGCCAGCAGCTTAGCAGCGGGAGGGCTTCATTACGAGCAGTACTTC.

CDR3 loop: CASSELGQGVPGQYF. The CDR3 DNA follows: TGTGCCAGCAGTGAATTGGGACAGGGGGTCCCGGGGCAGTACTTC. This chain connects TRBV25-1 to TRBJ2-7, with 11 bases identical to TRBD1. Looked up from germline, CDR1 is MGHDK and CDR2 is SYGVNS. J was trimmed by 9 bases and V by 1 base; bases with no gene match: 8. This CDR3 region has 15 residues.

This clone was picked up one time. Other DNA sequences in this sample translate to the same CDR3. The chain has TRBV7-9 and TRBJ2-7; either TRBD1 or TRBD2 may fit D (5 bases each). This CDR3 is 13 amino acids long. Germline V gene lookup returns CDR1 SEHNR and CDR2 FQNEAQ (reference sequence). The V end lost 5 bases, the J end lost 2 bases, and 10 bases lay between the germline ends. CDR3 in amino acids: CASSSRGAYEQYF. The CDR3 region has the DNA TGTGCCAGCAGCAGCCGGGGCGCCTACGAGCAGTACTTC.

This clone is a singleton in its sample. The genes are TRBV6-5 and TRBJ2-2, with no clear D. The CDR3 totals 15 residues. Per germline, CDR1 MNHEY and CDR2 SVGAGI. The V end was cut by 4 bases, the J end by 0 bases, with 9 bases between. DNA for the CDR3: TGTGCCAGCAGTTTTCACACCTCGAACACCGGGGAGCTGTTTTTT. Amino acids: CASSFHTSNTGELFF.

This chain links TRBV5-1 with TRBJ2-2; D possibly corresponds to TRBD1 (5 bases). Germline V gene sequence: CDR1 SGHRS, CDR2 YFSETQ. The CDR3 length is 15 residues. V lost 1 base and J lost 3, with 10 bases in between. The CDR3 sequence is CASSLRTMHTGELFF. CDR3 nucleotide sequence: TGCGCCAGCAGCTTGCGGACAATGCACACCGGGGAGCTGTTTTTT.

V is TRBV6-5 and J is TRBJ2-7; D gene unclear. From germline, CDR1 is MNHEY and CDR2 SVGAGI. This CDR3 is 13 amino acids long. Trimming left V 6 bases short and J 2 bases short, with 11 bases between. CDR3 sequence: CASSPVSPYEQYF. The CDR3 coding sequence is TGTGCCAGCAGCCCAGTGAGTCCCTACGAGCAGTACTTC.

The chain employs TRBV7-9 and TRBJ2-1; 7 bases fit TRBD2. V was clipped by 5 bases and J by 8 bases; unmatched bases: 21. The CDR3 is made up of 18 amino acids. CDR1 and CDR2 from the germline V gene are SEHNR and FQNEAQ (reference sequence). The CDR3 spells CASSPPVGTSASLHEQFF. The DNA for the CDR3 is TGTGCCAGCAGCCCCCCAGTTGGCACTAGCGCTTCGCTCCATGAGCAGTTCTTC. Full variable domain (missing parts from reference TRBV7-9 and TRBJ2-1): DTGVSQNPRHKITKRGQNVTFRCDPISEHNRLYWYRQTLGQGPEFLTYFQNEAQLEKSRLLSDRFSAERPKGSFSTLEIQRTEQGDSAMYLCASSPPVGTSASLHEQFFGPGTRLTVL.

The rearrangement links TRBV7-2 to TRBJ2-5; 7 bases are shared with TRBD1. V shed 5 bases and J 5 bases; nucleotides not matched to a gene: 14. This CDR3 region has 16 residues. Germline V gene data show CDR1 as SGHTA and CDR2 as FQGNSA. DNA of the CDR3: TGTGCCAGCAGCGCCCCAGGACAGCCCAGGGGGGAGACCCAGTACTTC. Translating it yields CASSAPGQPRGETQYF.

Concerning this clone: Additional DNA sequences in this sample encode the identical CDR3. This chain connects TRBV27 to TRBJ2-5; D remains unclear. The length of the CDR3 is 12 residues. With 5 bases removed from V and 5 bases from J, the gap between germline ends came to 9 bases. CDR1 is MNHEY and CDR2 is SMNVEV in the germline V gene (reference sequence). The CDR3 here is CASSRPGETQYF. The DNA of the CDR3 is TGTGCCAGCAGTCGACCGGGTGAGACCCAGTACTTC.

The chain employs TRBV5-1 and TRBJ1-1; the D is unclear. Germline CDR1 is SGHRS and CDR2 is YFSETQ. Trimming took 1 base from V and 0 from J, leaving 7 bases between them. This CDR3 has 14 residues. This chain's CDR3 is CASSLREMNTEAFF. The CDR3 DNA sequence: TGCGCCAGCAGCTTGAGAGAGATGAACACTGAAGCTTTCTTT.

V gene TRBV9 combines with J gene TRBJ2-3, with D perhaps TRBD1 (5 bases). Trimming cost V 0 bases and J 0 bases, with 11 bases left between them. The CDR3 runs 16 residues. The germline V gene encodes CDR1 SGDLS and CDR2 YYNGEE. The CDR3 sequence is CASSVGLTASTDTQYF. The CDR3 DNA sequence: TGTGCCAGCAGCGTAGGCTTGACAGCTAGCACAGATACGCAGTATTTT.